Below are 2 T cell receptor beta chains sequenced from a single sample in a study of control samples from healthy donors and cancer patients. Profiled with immunoSEQ multiplex PCR; TCRdb holds only in-frame clones, not every one. The sample holds 170,000 or so clones, 90% to 95% seen once. The sample comprised blood. The receptors were sampled from a man younger than 35 in good health.

A note on this clone: One end of the junction is discordant with germline, which a read error may explain. The chain joins TRBV6-1 to TRBJ2-7; D gene unclear. In germline, CDR1 is MNHNS, CDR2 SASEGT. The CDR3 loop spans 14 amino acids. This CDR3 is CASTETKPPYEQYF. DNA for the CDR3: TGTGCCAGCACTGAAACAAAACCACCCTACGAGCAGTACTTC.

The rearrangement joins TRBV5-1 to TRBJ2-3, with TRBD2 matching over 12 bases. With V trimmed by 2 bases and J by 3 bases, 4 bases remained unmatched. The CDR3 covers 16 residues. The germline V gene encodes CDR1 SGHRS and CDR2 YFSETQ. This CDR3 is CASSFGLAGTTDTQYF. The CDR3 nucleotides read TGCGCCAGCAGCTTCGGACTAGCGGGGACAACAGATACGCAGTATTTT.